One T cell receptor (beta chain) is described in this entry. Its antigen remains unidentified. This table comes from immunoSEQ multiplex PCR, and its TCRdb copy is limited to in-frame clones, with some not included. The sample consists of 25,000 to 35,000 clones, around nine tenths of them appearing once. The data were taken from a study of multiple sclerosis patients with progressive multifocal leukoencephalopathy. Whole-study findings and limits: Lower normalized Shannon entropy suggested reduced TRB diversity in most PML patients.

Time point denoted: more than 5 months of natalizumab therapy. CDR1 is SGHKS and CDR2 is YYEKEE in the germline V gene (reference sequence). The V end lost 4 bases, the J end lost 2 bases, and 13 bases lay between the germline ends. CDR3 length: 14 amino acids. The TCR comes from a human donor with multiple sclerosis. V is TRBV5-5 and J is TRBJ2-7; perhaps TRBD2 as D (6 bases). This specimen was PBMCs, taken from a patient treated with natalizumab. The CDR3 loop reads CASSLGTATYEQYF. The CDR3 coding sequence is TGTGCCAGCAGCCTCGGGACTGCCACCTACGAGCAGTACTTC.